Below, 6 T cell receptor beta chains from the same sample are listed, as sequenced in a study of cytomegalovirus exposure and HLA in healthy donors. A multiplex PCR was run with 60 Vbeta primers and 13 Jbeta primers. Generated by immunoSEQ multiplex PCR, the TCRdb table keeps only in-frame clones and is missing some. The table has about 210,000 clones, 81% seen once. Sequencing was carried out using PBMCs. The receptors here all came from a man in his forties or fifties in good health and CMV-seropositive.

V is TRBV6-5 and J is TRBJ2-3; tentative D call: TRBD2 (5 bases). The germline V gene encodes CDR1 MNHEY and CDR2 SVGAGI. The length of the CDR3 is 15 residues. Trimming shortened V by 4 bases and J by 3 bases, and 14 bases separated the two germline ends. The CDR3 loop is CASSWGATGTDTQYF. The CDR3 nucleotides are TGTGCCAGCAGTTGGGGAGCCACGGGTACAGATACGCAGTATTTT.

V usage is TRBV19 and J usage is TRBJ1-2; D is undetermined. Germline assignment: CDR1 LNHDA and CDR2 SQIVND (reference sequence). The CDR3 extends over 13 amino acids. V lost 4 bases and J 3 bases, leaving 9 bases between the germline ends. The CDR3 loop reads CASSRGSDYGYTF. CDR3 nucleotide sequence: TGTGCCAGTAGTAGAGGGTCTGACTATGGCTACACCTTC.

This clone was counted only a few times. CDR3 nucleotide sequence: TGCAGCGTCGCCTTGGCTAGCGGGGGCGCAGATACGCAGTATTTT. Protein: CSVALASGGADTQYF. J is TRBJ2-3 and V is TRBV29-1, with 10 bases matching TRBD2. The CDR3 is made up of 15 amino acids. Germline-derived CDR1 and CDR2 are SQVTM and ANQGSEA. The J segment lost 4 bases and the V segment lost 6 bases, leaving 10 bases of the junction unmatched.

The chain recombines TRBV7-6 with TRBJ2-7; TRBD1 might be the D (5 bases). Trimming left V 5 bases short and J 4 bases short, with 15 bases between. CDR3 size: 14 residues. The germline V gene encodes CDR1 SGHVS and CDR2 FNYEAQ. This CDR3 reads CASSPGAGRYEQYF. The DNA of the CDR3 is TGTGCCAGCAGCCCTGGGGCAGGGCGATACGAGCAGTACTTC.

The chain uses TRBV6-5 and TRBJ1-2, with 8 bases that match TRBD1. With V trimmed by 7 bases and J by 4 bases, 5 bases remained unmatched. Looked up from germline, CDR1 is MNHEY and CDR2 is SVGAGI. The CDR3 length is 13 residues. CDR3 residues: CASKAGQGYGYTF. The CDR3 DNA sequence: TGTGCCAGCAAGGCTGGACAGGGCTATGGCTACACCTTC.

The chain carries TRBV29-1 and TRBJ2-7, with 9 nucleotides matching TRBD2. The CDR3 length is 14 residues. In germline, CDR1 is SQVTM, CDR2 ANQGSEA. The junction had 3 bases not matched to a gene; V was cut back by 3 bases and J by 0 bases. The CDR3 here is CSVDVAGVSYEQYF. The DNA for the CDR3 is TGCAGCGTTGACGTAGCGGGAGTCTCCTACGAGCAGTACTTC.